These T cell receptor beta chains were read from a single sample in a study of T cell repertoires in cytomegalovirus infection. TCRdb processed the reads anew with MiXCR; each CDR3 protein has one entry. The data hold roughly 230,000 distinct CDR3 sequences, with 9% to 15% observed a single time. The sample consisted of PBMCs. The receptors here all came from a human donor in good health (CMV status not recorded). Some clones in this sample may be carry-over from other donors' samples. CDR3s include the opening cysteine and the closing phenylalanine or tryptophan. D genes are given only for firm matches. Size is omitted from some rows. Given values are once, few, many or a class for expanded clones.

DNA: TGTGCCAGCAGTTTAGTGACAGGTGGTCGAAATGAGCAGTTCTTC
CDR3: CASSLVTGGRNEQFF
D: .
J: TRBJ2-1
size: many
V: TRBV28

DNA: TGTGCCAGCAGGGGGACAGGGCAAGAGACCCAGTACTTC
CDR3: CASRGTGQETQYF
D: TRBD1
J: TRBJ2-5
size: many
V: TRBV12-3/TRBV12-4

DNA: TGTGCCAGCAGTAGGGACCCCACAGATACGCAGTATTTT
CDR3: CASSRDPTDTQYF
D: .
J: TRBJ2-3
size: few
V: TRBV6-5

DNA: TGTGCCAGCAGCCACGGGGGCAGCGCGAACACCGGGGAGCTGTTTTTT
CDR3: CASSHGGSANTGELFF
D: .
J: TRBJ2-2
size: .
V: TRBV7-3

DNA: TGTGCCAGCAGCTTGGTAGTCGAGTTAACCAGCACCGGGGAGCTGTTTTTT
CDR3: CASSLVVELTSTGELFF
D: .
J: TRBJ2-2
size: many
V: TRBV7-2

DNA: TGTGCCAGCAGCTCATCAGGTGGCGCCACTGAAGCTTTCTTT
CDR3: CASSSSGGATEAFF
D: .
J: TRBJ1-1
size: many
V: TRBV7-2

DNA: TGCAGTGCTAGTAGGGGGGGCCGGGAGAATAATTCACCCCTCCACTTT
CDR3: CSASRGGRENNSPLHF
D: .
J: TRBJ1-6
size: .
V: TRBV20-1

DNA: TGTGCCAGTAGCACCACCTCAGGGGGCGCATTTCGAAATGAAAAACTGTTTTTT
CDR3: CASSTTSGGAFRNEKLFF
D: TRBD1
J: TRBJ1-4
size: many
V: TRBV19

DNA: TGTGCCAGCAGCTCGGCCCCCGTCAAAACGTACGAGCAGTACTTC
CDR3: CASSSAPVKTYEQYF
D: .
J: TRBJ2-7
size: many
V: TRBV7-8

DNA: TGTGCCAGCAGCCAAGAATTAGATTCACCCCTCCACTTT
CDR3: CASSQELDSPLHF
D: .
J: TRBJ1-6
size: .
V: TRBV14

DNA: TGTGCCAGCAGTCAAACGACGGTTCCCCAAGAGACCCAGTACTTC
CDR3: CASSQTTVPQETQYF
D: .
J: TRBJ2-5
size: many
V: TRBV6-1

DNA: TGTGCCAGCAGCGCCCCAGATCAGCGGGGGGGAAATGAGCAGTTCTTC
CDR3: CASSAPDQRGGNEQFF
D: TRBD2
J: TRBJ2-1
size: .
V: TRBV6-4

DNA: TGTGCCAGCAGCTTTGAGCAGGCGAACACTGAAGCTTTCTTT
CDR3: CASSFEQANTEAFF
D: .
J: TRBJ1-1
size: many
V: TRBV11-3

DNA: TGTGCCAGCCGGGACAGTTCTAACTATGGCTACACCTTC
CDR3: CASRDSSNYGYTF
D: TRBD1
J: TRBJ1-2
size: many
V: TRBV6-2/TRBV6-3

DNA: TGTGCCAGCAGCTTAGAAAGCGGGAGTGGAGATACGCAGTATTTT
CDR3: CASSLESGSGDTQYF
D: TRBD2
J: TRBJ2-3
size: .
V: TRBV7-3

DNA: TGTGCCAGTATTTCGACAGGGAGGAATGAACAGCCCCAGCATTTT
CDR3: CASISTGRNEQPQHF
D: TRBD1
J: TRBJ1-5
size: .
V: TRBV19

DNA: TGTGCCAGCAGCCGTTCGGGCGGAGATGAAAAACTGTTTTTT
CDR3: CASSRSGGDEKLFF
D: .
J: TRBJ1-4
size: many
V: TRBV7-2

DNA: TGTGCCAGCAGCGACAGGGGGCCGGGTGAAAAACTGTTTTTT
CDR3: CASSDRGPGEKLFF
D: TRBD1
J: TRBJ1-4
size: many
V: TRBV28

DNA: TGTGCCAGCACTCAGAGGGCCGGAGACCCGTACGAGCAGTACTTC
CDR3: CASTQRAGDPYEQYF
D: .
J: TRBJ2-7
size: many
V: TRBV7-2

DNA: TGTGCCAGCGGCCTCCCCCTCCACTTT
CDR3: CASGLPLHF
D: .
J: TRBJ1-6
size: many
V: TRBV12-3/TRBV12-4

DNA: TGTGCCAGTAGTATCGGGGGATTCTCTGGGGCCAACGTCCTGACTTTC
CDR3: CASSIGGFSGANVLTF
D: .
J: TRBJ2-6
size: many
V: TRBV19

DNA: TGTGCCAGCAGCGGAGGGACAGGGCGCACAGATACGCAGTATTTT
CDR3: CASSGGTGRTDTQYF
D: TRBD1
J: TRBJ2-3
size: many
V: TRBV12-3/TRBV12-4

DNA: TGTGCCAGCAGCTTGGGAGCTTTGCTGGGGGCAGGCACTGAAGCTTTCTTT
CDR3: CASSLGALLGAGTEAFF
D: .
J: TRBJ1-1
size: .
V: TRBV5-5

DNA: TGTGCCAGCAGTTTCGGGACAGGGGAAAACACCATATATTTT
CDR3: CASSFGTGENTIYF
D: TRBD1
J: TRBJ1-3
size: many
V: TRBV7-6

DNA: TGTGCCAGCTCACCACCGTTTAGAGACAGGGGAACAGATACGCAGTATTTT
CDR3: CASSPPFRDRGTDTQYF
D: TRBD1
J: TRBJ2-3
size: .
V: TRBV18

DNA: TGCGCCAGCAGCTTGAGACAGGGTGGGGGTGAAGCTTTCTTT
CDR3: CASSLRQGGGEAFF
D: TRBD1
J: TRBJ1-1
size: few
V: TRBV5-1

DNA: TGTGCCAGCAGCTTAGCGTTGGGGGGTTTCGCCGAGCAGTACTTC
CDR3: CASSLALGGFAEQYF
D: .
J: TRBJ2-7
size: many
V: TRBV7-2

DNA: TGCAGCGTCCAGGCCCAAGAGACCCAGTACTTC
CDR3: CSVQAQETQYF
D: .
J: TRBJ2-5
size: .
V: TRBV29-1

DNA: TGCAGCGTTGCTAAGACAGGGATGGACATTCAGTACTTC
CDR3: CSVAKTGMDIQYF
D: TRBD1
J: TRBJ2-4
size: few
V: TRBV29-1

DNA: TGTGCCAGCAGTTACGCAGCAGCTCACGGGTACTACGAGCAGTACTTC
CDR3: CASSYAAAHGYYEQYF
D: .
J: TRBJ2-7
size: .
V: TRBV6-2/TRBV6-3

DNA: TGTGCCAGTAGTCCCCCAACTAGCGGGAGCCCCAATGAGCAGTTCTTC
CDR3: CASSPPTSGSPNEQFF
D: TRBD2
J: TRBJ2-1
size: few
V: TRBV19

DNA: TGTGCCAGCAGTTATACAGGGCCTAACTATGGCTACACCTTC
CDR3: CASSYTGPNYGYTF
D: .
J: TRBJ1-2
size: .
V: TRBV12-3/TRBV12-4

DNA: TGTGCCAGCAGCCAAGTTACTTCCTACGAGCAGTACTTC
CDR3: CASSQVTSYEQYF
D: .
J: TRBJ2-7
size: many
V: TRBV14

DNA: TGTGCCAGCAGCTTAAACATTCGTGTTGTCTATGGCTACACCTTC
CDR3: CASSLNIRVVYGYTF
D: .
J: TRBJ1-2
size: .
V: TRBV7-2

DNA: TGTGCCAGTAGTATTCCCGGGACAGGGGTGCAGTACTTC
CDR3: CASSIPGTGVQYF
D: TRBD1
J: TRBJ2-7
size: few
V: TRBV19

DNA: TGTGCCAGCAGCTTAACAGGGACTTCGGCCCGCTCCTACAATGAGCAGTTCTTC
CDR3: CASSLTGTSARSYNEQFF
D: .
J: TRBJ2-1
size: many
V: TRBV7-3

DNA: TGCGCCAGCAGCTTGGCCAGCGGGGTAGCCAATGAGCAGTTCTTC
CDR3: CASSLASGVANEQFF
D: TRBD2
J: TRBJ2-1
size: few
V: TRBV5-1

DNA: TGCGCCAGCAGCCAGGAAGTCAGAGAGAACACTGAAGCTTTCTTT
CDR3: CASSQEVRENTEAFF
D: .
J: TRBJ1-1
size: .
V: TRBV4-3

DNA: TGTGCCAGCAGTAAAACTAACACTGAAGCTTTCTTT
CDR3: CASSKTNTEAFF
D: .
J: TRBJ1-1
size: .
V: TRBV2

DNA: TGTGCCAGCAGCTTAGACGCGGGGGCAGGGTCACCCCTCCACTTT
CDR3: CASSLDAGAGSPLHF
D: .
J: TRBJ1-6
size: many
V: TRBV7-2

DNA: TGTGCCAGCAGTGTAACGTCCGGGACAGCCAACAATCAGCCCCAGCATTTT
CDR3: CASSVTSGTANNQPQHF
D: TRBD1
J: TRBJ1-5
size: many
V: TRBV28

DNA: TGTGCCAGCAGTTTTGACAGGGATAGGCCCCTCCACTTT
CDR3: CASSFDRDRPLHF
D: TRBD1
J: TRBJ1-6
size: many
V: TRBV12-3/TRBV12-4

DNA: TGCGCCAGCAGCTTGGGGCCGACGAGCACTGAAGCTTTCTTT
CDR3: CASSLGPTSTEAFF
D: .
J: TRBJ1-1
size: .
V: TRBV5-1

DNA: TGTGCCAGCAGCCGCGGGCCCTACCCCCAAGAGACCCAGTACTTC
CDR3: CASSRGPYPQETQYF
D: .
J: TRBJ2-5
size: .
V: TRBV7-2

DNA: TGTGCCAGCAGTGGGACAACTGCTGAAGCTTTCTTT
CDR3: CASSGTTAEAFF
D: .
J: TRBJ1-1
size: many
V: TRBV12-3/TRBV12-4